A single sample is the source of the 23 T cell receptor beta chains below, sequenced in a study of identifying expanded T cells in peripheral blood. Clones were sequenced by immunoSEQ multiplex PCR, and TCRdb holds only the in-frame ones, with some missing. The sample carries more than 75,000 clones, approximately 84% recorded once. Sequenced: blood. These receptors all come from a person aged 18 to 70 in good health.

This chain joins TRBV18 and TRBJ2-6; tentatively, D is TRBD1 or TRBD2 (7 bases each). The CDR3 totals 17 residues. CDR1 and CDR2 from the germline V gene are KGHSH and LQKENI. V lost 2 bases and J 1 base, leaving 12 bases between the germline ends. CDR3 region: CASSPNRGGSGANVLTF. In nucleotides, the CDR3 is TGTGCCAGCTCACCAAACAGGGGAGGGTCTGGGGCCAACGTCCTGACTTTC.

This clone was detected only once. The gene calls are TRBV5-5 and TRBJ1-5; D not resolved. In germline, CDR1 is SGHKS, CDR2 YYEKEE (reference sequence). This CDR3 is built from 18 residues. The germline V and J ends were trimmed by 1 base and 3 bases, with 20 bases remaining between them. As DNA, the CDR3 is TGTGCCAGCAGCTTGAGCATGGCCGGACTGACCCCCAATCAGCCCCAGCATTTT. Translated: CASSLSMAGLTPNQPQHF.

The chain links TRBV6-4 to TRBJ1-5; TRBD1 might be the D (5 bases). The ends were cut back, 7 bases at V and 8 bases at J, with 18 bases in the middle. CDR3 size: 14 residues. Germline V gene lookup returns CDR1 MRHNA and CDR2 SNTAGT. In DNA form, the CDR3 reads TGTGCCAGCACCACTTCGGAGGGGAGAGAGCCCCAGCATTTT. Amino acid sequence: CASTTSEGREPQHF.

The gene calls are TRBV4-3 and TRBJ2-1; D not resolved. In germline, CDR1 is LGHNA, CDR2 YSLEER. The ends were cut back, 3 bases at V and 8 bases at J, with 11 bases in the middle. The CDR3 is 13 amino acids. The CDR3 DNA reads TGCGCCAGCAGCCACTACCTAAAAGATGAGCAGTTCTTC. Its translation is CASSHYLKDEQFF.

This clone is a singleton in its sample. The chain recombines TRBV2 with TRBJ1-5; no firm D call. V was cut by 6 bases and J by 4 bases, with 10 bases left in between. Germline assignment: CDR1 SNHLY and CDR2 FYNNEI. The CDR3 is made up of 13 amino acids. This CDR3 is CASRNRGNQPQHF. CDR3 nucleotides: TGTGCCAGCAGGAATAGAGGGAATCAGCCCCAGCATTTT.

The V and J genes are TRBV11-2 and TRBJ2-7; 8 positions agree with TRBD1. Losses at the gene ends were 3 bases for V and 3 bases for J; bases not matched to a gene: 4. The CDR3 contains 14 residues. The germline CDR1 and CDR2 sequences are SGHAT and FQNNGV. CDR3 nucleotides: TGTGCCAGCAGCTTGGGGACAGGAGGCTACGAGCAGTACTTC. Its translation: CASSLGTGGYEQYF.

About this clone itself: Other nucleotide sequences in the sample specify the same CDR3. This rearrangement joins TRBV18 to TRBJ2-5, with D uncertain. The CDR3 is 12 amino acids. Germline assignment: CDR1 KGHSH and CDR2 LQKENI. V lost 1 base and J lost 4, with 4 bases in between. In nucleotides, the CDR3 is TGTGCCAGCTCACCACTGGGAGAGACCCAGTACTTC. As protein: CASSPLGETQYF.

The V gene is TRBV11-2, the J gene TRBJ1-1, with 8 bases identical to TRBD1. V shed 5 bases, J shed 3 bases, and the junction held 8 bases outside the gene matches. The germline V gene encodes CDR1 SGHAT and CDR2 FQNNGV. The CDR3 has 15 residues. The CDR3, as DNA: TGTGCCAGCAGCCCGGACAGGGCGGCTGACACTGAAGCTTTCTTT. Encoded protein: CASSPDRAADTEAFF.

This rearrangement joins TRBV19 to TRBJ2-3; D uncertain. CDR1 is LNHDA, CDR2 SQIVND, per germline (reference sequence). This CDR3 is built from 14 residues. V lost 1 base and J 6 bases, leaving 11 bases between the germline ends. DNA for the CDR3: TGTGCCAGTAGTATAGGTGATGGTCCGGATACGCAGTATTTT. It specifies CASSIGDGPDTQYF.

The gene calls are TRBV19 and TRBJ2-3, with D perhaps matching TRBD1 (6 bases). Trimming removed 5 bases at V and 3 bases at J, with 9 bases between. CDR1 LNHDA and CDR2 SQIVND come from the germline V gene (reference sequence). The CDR3 sequence is 13 residues long. CDR3 residues: CASSARGTDTQYF. CDR3 DNA sequence: TGTGCCAGTAGTGCCAGGGGTACAGATACGCAGTATTTT.

The rearrangement links TRBV6-1 to TRBJ2-1; D tentatively reads TRBD1 or TRBD2 (5 bases each). This CDR3 is 14 amino acids long. V was trimmed by 2 bases and J by 6 bases, leaving 11 bases between them. The germline V gene encodes CDR1 MNHNS and CDR2 SASEGT. CDR3 protein: CASSELGARNEQFF. CDR3 sequence (DNA): TGTGCCAGCAGTGAACTCGGGGCCCGCAATGAGCAGTTCTTC.

The V gene is TRBV7-2, the J gene TRBJ1-2; unclear D gene. The germline gives CDR1 SGHTA, CDR2 FQGNSA. The V and J ends lost 4 bases and 6 bases respectively, with 12 bases between them. The CDR3 runs to 13 residues. CDR3 DNA sequence: TGTGCCAGCAGCTCGGCGGGGTGGGATGGCTACACCTTC. Amino acid sequence: CASSSAGWDGYTF.

DNA of the CDR3: TGTGCCAGCAGCCCCCGGCATCGGGGGAACACTGAAGCTTTCTTT. Translation gives CASSPRHRGNTEAFF. This chain uses TRBV7-9 with TRBJ1-1; no clear D. Between the trimmed V and J ends, which lost 5 bases and 1 base, there was a span of 14 bases. Germline values: CDR1 SEHNR, CDR2 FQNEAQ (reference sequence). This CDR3 spans 15 amino acids.

This chain links TRBV4-3 with TRBJ2-1; tentative D call: TRBD2 (6 bases). V gave up 0 bases and J gave up 8 bases, with 14 bases separating them. Germline V gives CDR1 LGHNA, CDR2 YSLEER. This CDR3 region has 15 residues. The CDR3 DNA reads TGCGCCAGCAGCCAAGACGGCCGGGGGAGCGATGAGCAGTTCTTC. This translates into CASSQDGRGSDEQFF.

This clone has just one count. The junction departs from the called germline gene at one end, perhaps through a read error. This chain connects TRBV7-2 to TRBJ2-2; 9 nucleotides match TRBD1. The CDR3 has 15 residues. Germline V gene lookup returns CDR1 SGHTA and CDR2 FQGNSA. The CDR3 bases are TGTGCCAGCAGCTTCGGGACAGGGAACATCGGGGAGCTGTTTTTT. This gives the protein CASSFGTGNIGELFF.

The rearrangement uses TRBV5-6 and TRBJ1-1; D call uncertain. This CDR3 is 12 amino acids long. Germline V CDR1 and CDR2: SGHDT, YYEEEE. Trimming took off 5 bases at V and 6 bases at J, with 11 bases between the two ends. As DNA, the CDR3 is TGTGCCAGCAGTAGGACCGTGGCTGAAGCTTTCTTT. Protein: CASSRTVAEAFF.

This clone was found once. The CDR3 region has the DNA TGTGCCAGCAGTTACTCTGGGGGCACAGATACGCAGTATTTT. This translates into CASSYSGGTDTQYF. The chain carries TRBV6-6 and TRBJ2-3, with D unclear. The CDR3 covers 14 residues. Trimming shortened V by 0 bases and J by 1 base, and 5 bases separated the two germline ends. Germline V gives CDR1 MNHNY, CDR2 SVGAGI (reference sequence).

The genes are TRBV11-3 and TRBJ2-5; D unresolved. The CDR3 consists of 14 residues. Germline CDR1 is SGHNT and CDR2 is YENEEA. V was trimmed by 1 base and J by 1 base, leaving 7 bases between them. CDR3 sequence: CASSLGFLQETQYF. The CDR3 bases are TGTGCCAGCAGCTTAGGTTTCCTCCAAGAGACCCAGTACTTC.

The chain links TRBV23-1 to TRBJ1-6; D call uncertain. TRBV23-1 is placed among ORFs of uncertain function. The CDR3 totals 15 residues. V was clipped by 6 bases and J by 5 bases, with 14 bases between them. CDR3 sequence reads: CASSRTRRDNSPLHF. The CDR3 DNA reads as TGCGCCAGCAGCCGGACCAGGAGAGATAATTCACCCCTCCACTTT.

The chain uses TRBV5-1 and TRBJ2-2, with unresolved D. Trimming removed 4 bases from V and 4 bases from J, with 17 bases in between. CDR3 length: 16 residues. Germline CDR1 reads SGHRS; CDR2 reads YFSETQ. DNA of the CDR3: TGCGCCAGCAGCCATCAAGACCCATCCCTCACCGGGGAGCTGTTTTTT. It codes for CASSHQDPSLTGELFF.

This rearrangement joins TRBV6-5 to TRBJ1-4; the D is unclear. V gave up 2 bases and J gave up 4 bases, with 8 bases separating them. Germline V lookup: CDR1 MNHEY, CDR2 SVGAGI. The CDR3 loop spans 14 amino acids. In nucleotides, the CDR3 is TGTGCCAGCAGTTACGGAGGTTTTAATGAAAAACTGTTTTTT. Translated, it gives CASSYGGFNEKLFF.

The chain recombines TRBV30 with TRBJ2-7; 7 bases are a match to TRBD1. There are 14 residues in the CDR3. Germline V gene lookup returns CDR1 GTSNPN and CDR2 SVGIG (reference sequence). V shed 5 bases, J shed 6 bases, and the junction held 13 bases outside the gene matches. The CDR3, as DNA: TGTGCCTGGTCGACTTACAGGGGATCAGGCGAGCAGTACTTC. Encoded protein: CAWSTYRGSGEQYF.

The rearrangement joins TRBV4-3 to TRBJ1-1; D gene unclear. V lost 0 bases to trimming and J lost 9 bases, with 8 bases between them. The germline V gene encodes CDR1 LGHNA and CDR2 YSLEER. This CDR3 spans 12 amino acids. CDR3 sequence (DNA): TGCGCCAGCAGCCAAGATTGGGGAAAAGCTTTCTTT. Translated, it gives CASSQDWGKAFF.